Listed below are T cell receptor beta chains from one sample, sequenced in a study of blood T cells in healthy people across ages. Each CDR3 protein is one row after TCRdb ran MiXCR on the 5' RACE reads. The sample has 800,000 or so distinct CDR3 sequences, around 62% seen once. The sample comprised blood. The receptors shown here come from a man aged 30 to 39 in good health. Each CDR3 is given with its conserved first and last residue. The D gene is left open where the match is weak. Clone size is shown for a subset of rows, as once, few, many or a class of expanded clone.

abundance	d_gene	v_gene	j_gene	CDR3nt	CDR3aa
many	TRBD1	TRBV7-2	TRBJ2-5	TGTGCCAGCAGCTCCTGGACAGGGGAGACCCAGTACTTC	CASSSWTGETQYF
.	TRBD2	TRBV3-1	TRBJ2-5	TGTGCCAGCAGCCAAGACACTAGCGTGGGCGAGACCCAGTACTTC	CASSQDTSVGETQYF
.	.	TRBV6-5	TRBJ2-2	TGTGCCAGCAGTTGGGGGAACACCGGGGAGCTGTTTTTT	CASSWGNTGELFF
.	.	TRBV6-1	TRBJ2-7	TGTGCCAGCAGTGCCAAGGGAAAGGCCCTAACTTCCTACGAGCAGTACTTC	CASSAKGKALTSYEQYF
few	.	TRBV4-2	TRBJ1-1	TGTGCCAGCAGCCAAGAGGTCGCGGTAAGAGCTGAAGCTTTCTTT	CASSQEVAVRAEAFF
few	TRBD1	TRBV6-2/TRBV6-3	TRBJ2-7	TGTGCCAGCAGAGAGGCGGGACAGGGGAACTACGAGCAGTACTTC	CASREAGQGNYEQYF
.	.	TRBV6-5	TRBJ2-5	TGTGCCAGCAGTTGGGACTTCGAGACCCAGTACTTC	CASSWDFETQYF
few	.	TRBV7-6	TRBJ2-3	TGTGCCAGCAGCGGGGCGGGAGATACGCAGTATTTT	CASSGAGDTQYF
.	.	TRBV15	TRBJ2-5	TGTGCCACCAGCAGAGACAGCTGGCAAGAGACCCAGTACTTC	CATSRDSWQETQYF
.	.	TRBV20-1	TRBJ2-1	TGCAGTGCTTCGGACTGGGGCCGGTACAATGAGCAGTTCTTC	CSASDWGRYNEQFF
.	.	TRBV7-3	TRBJ1-5	TGTGCCAGCAGCGTAGAGCGAAATCAGCCCCAGCATTTT	CASSVERNQPQHF
.	.	TRBV29-1	TRBJ1-5	TGCAGCCCGGGAATAAGCAATCAGCCCCAGCATTTT	CSPGISNQPQHF
.	TRBD2	TRBV7-2	TRBJ2-5	TGTGCCAGCACTAGCGGGGGGCTCCTGGAGACCCAGTACTTC	CASTSGGLLETQYF
.	.	TRBV15	TRBJ2-3	TGTGCCACCAGCAGAGATCGTTTGGCGGGCGTAGGCACAGATACGCAGTATTTT	CATSRDRLAGVGTDTQYF
.	TRBD1	TRBV12-3/TRBV12-4	TRBJ2-1	TGTGCCAGCAGTAGCCGGGACAGGGGATTCGAGCAGTTCTTC	CASSSRDRGFEQFF
once	.	TRBV9	TRBJ2-2	TGTGCCAGCAGCGCACAGGGAAGCAGGGACACCGGGGAGCTGTTTTTT	CASSAQGSRDTGELFF
.	.	TRBV6-2/TRBV6-3	TRBJ2-5	TGTGCCAGCACCTACGCGCAACCGAAAGAGACCCAGTATTTC	CASTYAQPKETQYF
.	.	TRBV6-5	TRBJ2-7	TGTGCCAGCAGTCCTCCGGGGGTTAACTACGAGCAGTACTTC	CASSPPGVNYEQYF
.	.	TRBV25-1	TRBJ2-3	TGTGCCAGCAGTGAAGGGCAGGCTTACGGCGGTACGCAGTATTTT	CASSEGQAYGGTQYF
.	.	TRBV7-2	TRBJ2-7	TGTGTCAGCAGCTTCCCCTCCTACGAGCAGTACTTC	CVSSFPSYEQYF
once	.	TRBV20-1	TRBJ2-7	TGCAGTGCTAGAGATGGCGGACAGCCCATTTACGAGCAGTACTTC	CSARDGGQPIYEQYF
.	TRBD1	TRBV5-8	TRBJ1-4	TGTGCCAGCAGCGTGGGACAGGGGCTTAATGAAAAACTGTTTTTT	CASSVGQGLNEKLFF
few	.	TRBV29-1	TRBJ1-5	TGCAGCGTTGCGGAGGGGAGCAATCAGCCCCAGCATTTT	CSVAEGSNQPQHF
once	.	TRBV10-3	TRBJ2-5	TGTGCCATCAGTGAGTCAACAGGGAAAGAGACCCAGTACTTC	CAISESTGKETQYF
few	.	TRBV12-3/TRBV12-4	TRBJ2-7	TGTGCCAGCAGACCCGGGGGTATCTCCTACGAGCAGTACTTC	CASRPGGISYEQYF
.	.	TRBV12-3/TRBV12-4	TRBJ1-2	TGTGCCAGCATGGGGTACTATGGCTACACCTTC	CASMGYYGYTF
.	TRBD1	TRBV7-9	TRBJ2-1	TGTGCCAGCAGCACCGACAGGGGCAGCGAGCAGTTCTTC	CASSTDRGSEQFF
.	.	TRBV29-1	TRBJ1-2	TGCAGCGTTGAATACAGGTGTCGGTATGGCTACACCTTC	CSVEYRCRYGYTF
few	.	TRBV20-1	TRBJ1-5	TGCAGTGCTACCACGACAGAGAGCGGCAATCAGCCCCAGCATTTT	CSATTTESGNQPQHF
.	.	TRBV6-6	TRBJ2-3	TGTGCCAGCAGTCATCAACGGGGTAGTAGGGCAGATACGCAGTATTTT	CASSHQRGSRADTQYF
.	.	TRBV7-2	TRBJ1-2	TGTGCCAGCAGCTATAACAGGGATCATACGGGCTACACCTTC	CASSYNRDHTGYTF
.	.	TRBV5-6	TRBJ2-7	TGTGCCAGCAGCGGGGAGACCACCCAGTACTTC	CASSGETTQYF
.	TRBD1	TRBV20-1	TRBJ2-1	TGCAGTGCTAGGGAACAGGGGGAGCAGTTCTTC	CSAREQGEQFF
.	TRBD1	TRBV7-2	TRBJ2-7	TGTGCCAGCAAAAGAACAGGGGACGAGCAGTACTTC	CASKRTGDEQYF